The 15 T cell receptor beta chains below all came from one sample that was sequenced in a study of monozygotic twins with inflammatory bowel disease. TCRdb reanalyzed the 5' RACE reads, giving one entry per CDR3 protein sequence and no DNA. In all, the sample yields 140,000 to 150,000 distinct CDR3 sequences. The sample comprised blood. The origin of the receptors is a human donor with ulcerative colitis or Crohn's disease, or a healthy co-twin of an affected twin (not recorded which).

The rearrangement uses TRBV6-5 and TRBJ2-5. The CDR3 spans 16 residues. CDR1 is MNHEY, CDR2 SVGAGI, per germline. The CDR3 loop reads CASSYSSLTFQETQYF.

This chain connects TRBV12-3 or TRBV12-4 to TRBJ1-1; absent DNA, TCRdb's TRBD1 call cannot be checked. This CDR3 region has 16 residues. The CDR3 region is CASSGGGRPSGTEAFF.

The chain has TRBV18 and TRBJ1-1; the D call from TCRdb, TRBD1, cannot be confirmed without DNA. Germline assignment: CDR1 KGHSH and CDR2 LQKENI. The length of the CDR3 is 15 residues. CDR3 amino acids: CASSPKAQGRTEAFF.

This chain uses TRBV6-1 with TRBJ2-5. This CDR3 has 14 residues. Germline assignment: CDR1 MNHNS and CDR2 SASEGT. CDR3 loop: CASMEQPSQETQYF.

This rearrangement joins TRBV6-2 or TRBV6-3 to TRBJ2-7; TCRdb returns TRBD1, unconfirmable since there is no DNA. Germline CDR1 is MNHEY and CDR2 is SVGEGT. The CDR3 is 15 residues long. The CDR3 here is CASSYSSRGPYEQYF.

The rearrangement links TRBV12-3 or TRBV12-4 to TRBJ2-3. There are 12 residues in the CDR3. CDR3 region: CASSLIGDTQYF.

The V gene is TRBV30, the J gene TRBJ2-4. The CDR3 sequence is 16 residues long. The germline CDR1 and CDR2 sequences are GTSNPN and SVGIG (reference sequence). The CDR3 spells CAWSVIKNLAKNIQYF.

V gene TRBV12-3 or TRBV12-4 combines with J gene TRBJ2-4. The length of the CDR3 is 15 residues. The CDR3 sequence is CASCIRGLAKNIQYF.

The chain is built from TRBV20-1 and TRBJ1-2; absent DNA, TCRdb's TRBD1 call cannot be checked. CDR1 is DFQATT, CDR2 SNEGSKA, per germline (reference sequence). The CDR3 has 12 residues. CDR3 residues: CSARAGSGGYTF.

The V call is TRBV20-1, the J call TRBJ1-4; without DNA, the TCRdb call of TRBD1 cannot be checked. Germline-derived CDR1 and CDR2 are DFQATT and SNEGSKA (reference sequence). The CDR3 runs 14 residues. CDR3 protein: CSARRTGVNEKLFF.

CDR3 amino acids: CASSSGGGRSPLHF. The rearrangement joins TRBV11-2 to TRBJ1-6; no DNA is available, so the TRBD1 call from TCRdb remains unchecked. Per the germline V gene, CDR1 is SGHAT and CDR2 is FQNNGV. CDR3 size: 14 residues. Using reference TRBV11-2 and TRBJ1-6 for the parts outside the CDR3, the full variable domain is EAGVAQSPRYKIIEKRQSVAFWCNPISGHATLYWYQQILGQGPKLLIQFQNNGVVDDSQLPKDRFSAERLKGVDSTLKIQPAKLEDSAVYLCASSSGGGRSPLHFGNGTRLTVT.

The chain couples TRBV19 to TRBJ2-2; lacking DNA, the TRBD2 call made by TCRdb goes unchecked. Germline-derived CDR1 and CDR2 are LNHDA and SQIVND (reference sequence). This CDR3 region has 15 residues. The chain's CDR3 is CASRFGAGRTGELFF. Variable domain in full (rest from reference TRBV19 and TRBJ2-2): DGGITQSPKYLFRKEGQNVTLSCEQNLNHDAMYWYRQDPGQGLRLIYYSQIVNDFQKGDIAEGYSVSREKKESFPLTVTSAQKNPTAFYLCASRFGAGRTGELFFGEGSRLTVL.

The CDR3 loop is CSARDGPLTKGETQYF. The rearrangement joins TRBV20-1 to TRBJ2-5; the D call from TCRdb, TRBD2, cannot be confirmed without DNA. Per the germline V gene, CDR1 is DFQATT and CDR2 is SNEGSKA (reference sequence). This CDR3 contains 16 residues.

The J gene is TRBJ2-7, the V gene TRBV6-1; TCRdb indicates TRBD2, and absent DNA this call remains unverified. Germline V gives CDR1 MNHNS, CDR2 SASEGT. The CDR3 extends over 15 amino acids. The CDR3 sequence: CANARRHSRVYEQYF.

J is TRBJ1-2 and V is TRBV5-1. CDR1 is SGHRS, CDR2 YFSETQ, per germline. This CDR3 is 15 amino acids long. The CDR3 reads CASIPRPGRDYGYTF.